The clone carrying this T cell receptor (beta chain) ranks as medium-sized. These data belong to a study of blood T cell repertoires in COVID-19. Across the study: Sites across the United States, Italy and Spain contributed samples from acute and convalescent COVID-19.

There are 16 residues in the CDR3. The ends were cut back, 4 bases at V and 1 base at J, with 14 bases in the middle. Germline assignment: CDR1 MNHNS and CDR2 SASEGT. Methods used by the authors: Reference gene primer amplification gave nucleated cell count estimates. The assay was immunoSEQ multiplex PCR, and TCRdb's table has in-frame clones only and misses some. That table is the source of V, J and clone size, and D and trimming were worked out from the DNA. The data show 150,000 to 200,000 clones, 80% to 90% seen once. Source material: peripheral blood. The chain uses TRBV6-1 and TRBJ2-1, with D perhaps matching TRBD1 (6 bases). This receptor was identified in a man aged 18 to 29 who had recovered from COVID-19. CDR3: CASSGGGQGSYNEQFF. Written as DNA, the CDR3 is TGTGCCAGCAGTGGGGGTGGCCAGGGGTCCTACAATGAGCAGTTCTTC.